These 2 T cell receptor beta chains came from one sample sequenced in a study of identifying expanded T cells in peripheral blood. Libraries were prepared by immunoSEQ multiplex PCR; TCRdb keeps only in-frame clonotypes and omits some of them. The sample carries approximately 92,000 clones, 70% to 90% recorded once. The sample comprised blood. The receptors originated from a person aged 18 to 75 in good health.

The V call is TRBV29-1, the J call TRBJ2-7; tentative D call: TRBD1 (8 bases). The CDR3 runs 15 residues. The germline CDR1 and CDR2 sequences are SQVTM and ANQGSEA. Trimming cost V 2 bases and J 5 bases, with 19 bases left between them. The CDR3 DNA is TGCAGCGTTGAACCGCGGGGAGGGACAGGCAACGAGCAGTACTTC. It specifies CSVEPRGGTGNEQYF.

V usage is TRBV19 and J usage is TRBJ1-1; tentative D call: TRBD1 (5 bases). CDR1 LNHDA and CDR2 SQIVND come from the germline V gene (reference sequence). The CDR3 is 16 amino acids. V was shortened by 1 base and J by 1 base, with 13 bases between the two germline ends. For the CDR3, the DNA is TGTGCCAGTAGTATAGGTGCGAACAGGAAGAACACTGAAGCTTTCTTT. This encodes CASSIGANRKNTEAFF.